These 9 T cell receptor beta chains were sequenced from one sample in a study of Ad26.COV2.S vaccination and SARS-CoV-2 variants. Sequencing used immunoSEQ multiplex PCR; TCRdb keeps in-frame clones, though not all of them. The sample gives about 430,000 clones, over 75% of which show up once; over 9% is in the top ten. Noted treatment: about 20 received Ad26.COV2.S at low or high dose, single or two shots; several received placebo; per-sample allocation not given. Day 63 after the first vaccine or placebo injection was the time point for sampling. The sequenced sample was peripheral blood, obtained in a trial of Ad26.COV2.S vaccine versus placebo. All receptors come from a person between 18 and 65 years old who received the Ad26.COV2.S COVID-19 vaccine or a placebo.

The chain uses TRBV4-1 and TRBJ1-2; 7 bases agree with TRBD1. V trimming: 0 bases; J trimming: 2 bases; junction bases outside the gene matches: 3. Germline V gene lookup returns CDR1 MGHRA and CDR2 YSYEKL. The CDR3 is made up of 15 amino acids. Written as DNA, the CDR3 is TGCGCCAGCAGCCAAGATGTCAGGGGGAACTATGGCTACACCTTC. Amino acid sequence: CASSQDVRGNYGYTF.

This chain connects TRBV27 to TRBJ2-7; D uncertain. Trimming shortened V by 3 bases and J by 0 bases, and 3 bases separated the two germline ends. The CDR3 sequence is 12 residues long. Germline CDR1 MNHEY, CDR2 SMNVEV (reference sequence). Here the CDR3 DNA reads TGTGCCAGCAGTTTCTCCTCCTACGAGCAGTACTTC. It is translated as CASSFSSYEQYF.

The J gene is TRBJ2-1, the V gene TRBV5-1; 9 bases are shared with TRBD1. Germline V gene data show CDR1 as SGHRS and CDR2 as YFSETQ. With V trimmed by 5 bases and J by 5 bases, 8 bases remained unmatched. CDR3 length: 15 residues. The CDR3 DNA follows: TGCGCCAGCAGTTTGCGGGACAGGGTCAACAATGAGCAGTTCTTC. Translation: CASSLRDRVNNEQFF. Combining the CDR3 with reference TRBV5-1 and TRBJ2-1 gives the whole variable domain KAGVTQTPRYLIKTRGQQVTLSCSPISGHRSVSWYQQTPGQGLQFLFEYFSETQRNKGNFPGRFSGRQFSNSRSEMNVSTLELGDSALYLCASSLRDRVNNEQFFGPGTRLTVL.

The CDR3 DNA reads as TGTGCCAGCTCACCACAGGACAGGGGAGCCTACGAGCAGTACTTC. It translates to CASSPQDRGAYEQYF. The chain couples TRBV18 to TRBJ2-7, with 9 bases aligning to TRBD1. Germline V lookup: CDR1 KGHSH, CDR2 LQKENI. After removal of 1 base from V and 2 bases from J, the junction contained 3 bases not matched to a gene. The CDR3 runs 15 residues.

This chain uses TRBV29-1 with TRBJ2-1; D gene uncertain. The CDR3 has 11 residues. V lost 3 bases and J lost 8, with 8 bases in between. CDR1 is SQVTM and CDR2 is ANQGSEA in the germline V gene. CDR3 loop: CSVERLDEQFF. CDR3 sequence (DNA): TGCAGCGTTGAGAGGCTAGATGAGCAGTTCTTC.

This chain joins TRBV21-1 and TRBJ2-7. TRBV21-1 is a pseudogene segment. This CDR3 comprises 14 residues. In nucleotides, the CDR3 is TGTGCCAGCAGCAAAGCCACCCTGGCCCAGCTCCAGTACTTC. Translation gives CASSKATLAQLQYF.

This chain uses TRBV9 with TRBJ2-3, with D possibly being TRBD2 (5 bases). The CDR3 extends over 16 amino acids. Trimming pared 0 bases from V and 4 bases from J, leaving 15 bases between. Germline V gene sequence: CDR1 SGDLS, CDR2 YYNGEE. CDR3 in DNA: TGTGCCAGCAGCGTAGGAGGGAGCCGTGGCGCAGATACGCAGTATTTT. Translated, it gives CASSVGGSRGADTQYF.

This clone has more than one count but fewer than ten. The DNA for the CDR3 is TGTGCCAGCAGCCCACAGGGCTCAACTAATGAAAAACTGTTTTTT. Translated, it gives CASSPQGSTNEKLFF. The rearrangement links TRBV9 to TRBJ1-4, with a weak D call TRBD1 (6 bases). Trimming removed 4 bases from V and 0 bases from J, with 10 bases in between. The CDR3 length is 15 residues. Germline V gives CDR1 SGDLS, CDR2 YYNGEE.

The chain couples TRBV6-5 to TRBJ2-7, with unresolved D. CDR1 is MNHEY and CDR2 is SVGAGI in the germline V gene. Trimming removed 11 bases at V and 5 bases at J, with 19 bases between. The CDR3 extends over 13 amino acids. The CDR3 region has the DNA TGTGCCGCCTCTCGGTCGAATAGCCACGAGCAGTACTTC. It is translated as CAASRSNSHEQYF.